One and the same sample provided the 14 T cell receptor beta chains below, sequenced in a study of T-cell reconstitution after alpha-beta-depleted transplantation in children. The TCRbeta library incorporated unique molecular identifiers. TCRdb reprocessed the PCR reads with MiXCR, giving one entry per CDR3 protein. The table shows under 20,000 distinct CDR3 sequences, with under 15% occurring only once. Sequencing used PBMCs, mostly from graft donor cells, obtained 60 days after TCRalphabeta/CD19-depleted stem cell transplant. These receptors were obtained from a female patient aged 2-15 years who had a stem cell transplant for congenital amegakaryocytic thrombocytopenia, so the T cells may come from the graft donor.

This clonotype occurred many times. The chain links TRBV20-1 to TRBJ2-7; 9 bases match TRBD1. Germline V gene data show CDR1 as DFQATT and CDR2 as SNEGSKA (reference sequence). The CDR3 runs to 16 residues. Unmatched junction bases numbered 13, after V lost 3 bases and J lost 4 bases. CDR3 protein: CSARPPMDRGAYEQYF. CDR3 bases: TGCAGTGCTAGGCCCCCGATGGACAGGGGTGCGTACGAGCAGTACTTC.

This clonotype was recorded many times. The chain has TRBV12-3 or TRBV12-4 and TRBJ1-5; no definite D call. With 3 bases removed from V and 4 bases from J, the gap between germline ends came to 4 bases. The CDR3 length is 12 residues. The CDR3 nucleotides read TGTGCCAGCAGTTTCCAAAATCAGCCCCAGCATTTT. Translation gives CASSFQNQPQHF.

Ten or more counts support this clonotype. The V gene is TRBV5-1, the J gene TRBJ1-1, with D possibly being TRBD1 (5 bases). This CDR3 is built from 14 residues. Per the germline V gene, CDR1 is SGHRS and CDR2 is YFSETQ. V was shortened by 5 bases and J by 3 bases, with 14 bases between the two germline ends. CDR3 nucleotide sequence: TGCGCCAGCAGGATTCAGCTGGGGCACACTGAAGCTTTCTTT. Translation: CASRIQLGHTEAFF. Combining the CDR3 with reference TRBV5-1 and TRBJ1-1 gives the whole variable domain KAGVTQTPRYLIKTRGQQVTLSCSPISGHRSVSWYQQTPGQGLQFLFEYFSETQRNKGNFPGRFSGRQFSNSRSEMNVSTLELGDSALYLCASRIQLGHTEAFFGQGTRLTVV.

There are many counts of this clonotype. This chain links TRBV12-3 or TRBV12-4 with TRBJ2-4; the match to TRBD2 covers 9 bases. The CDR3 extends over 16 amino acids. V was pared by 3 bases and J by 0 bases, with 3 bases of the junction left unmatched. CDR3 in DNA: TGTGCCAGCAGTTTTTTGCGGGAGGGAGCCAAAAACATTCAGTACTTC. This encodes CASSFLREGAKNIQYF.

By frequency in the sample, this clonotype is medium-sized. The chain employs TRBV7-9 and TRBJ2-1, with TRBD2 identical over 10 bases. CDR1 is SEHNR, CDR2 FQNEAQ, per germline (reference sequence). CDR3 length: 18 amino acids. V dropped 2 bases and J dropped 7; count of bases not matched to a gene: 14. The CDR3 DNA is TGTGCCAGCAGCTTACTAATCCTAGCGGGAGCGAAAGTAAATGAGCAGTTCTTC. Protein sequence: CASSLLILAGAKVNEQFF.

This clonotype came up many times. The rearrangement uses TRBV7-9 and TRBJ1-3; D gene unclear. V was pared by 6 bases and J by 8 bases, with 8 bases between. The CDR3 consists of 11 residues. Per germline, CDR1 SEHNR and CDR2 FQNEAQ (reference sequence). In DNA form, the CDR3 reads TGTGCCAGCAGACATAGGGACACCATATATTTT. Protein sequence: CASRHRDTIYF.

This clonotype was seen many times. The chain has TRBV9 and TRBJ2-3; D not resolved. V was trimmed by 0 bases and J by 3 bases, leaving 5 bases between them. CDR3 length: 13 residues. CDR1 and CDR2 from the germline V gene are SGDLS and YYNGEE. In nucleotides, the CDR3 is TGTGCCAGCAGCGTAGCCGGGACAGATACGCAGTATTTT. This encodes CASSVAGTDTQYF.

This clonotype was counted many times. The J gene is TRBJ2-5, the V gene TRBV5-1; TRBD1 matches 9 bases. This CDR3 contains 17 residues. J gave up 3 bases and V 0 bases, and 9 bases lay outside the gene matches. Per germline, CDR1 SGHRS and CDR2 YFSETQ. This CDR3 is CASSLGGGQGREETQYF. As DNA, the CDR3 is TGCGCCAGCAGCTTGGGGGGGGGACAGGGACGAGAAGAGACCCAGTACTTC.

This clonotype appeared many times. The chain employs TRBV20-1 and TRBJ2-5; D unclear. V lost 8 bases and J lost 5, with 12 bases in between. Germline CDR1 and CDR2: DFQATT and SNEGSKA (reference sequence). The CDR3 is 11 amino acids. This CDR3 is CSWTSRETQYF. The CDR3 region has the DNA TGCAGTTGGACCTCCCGGGAGACCCAGTACTTC.

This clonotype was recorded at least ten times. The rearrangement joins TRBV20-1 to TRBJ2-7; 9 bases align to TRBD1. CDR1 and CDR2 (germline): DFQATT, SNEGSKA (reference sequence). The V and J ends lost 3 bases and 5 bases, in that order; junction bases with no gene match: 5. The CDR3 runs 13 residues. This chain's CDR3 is CSARRQGGNEQYF. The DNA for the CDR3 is TGCAGTGCTAGGAGACAGGGGGGCAACGAGCAGTACTTC.

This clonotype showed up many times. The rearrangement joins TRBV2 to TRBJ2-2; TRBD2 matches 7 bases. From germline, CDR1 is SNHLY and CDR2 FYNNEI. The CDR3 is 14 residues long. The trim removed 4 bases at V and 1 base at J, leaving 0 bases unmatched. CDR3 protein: CASSASGNTGELFF. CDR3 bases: TGTGCCAGCAGTGCTAGCGGGAACACCGGGGAGCTGTTTTTT.

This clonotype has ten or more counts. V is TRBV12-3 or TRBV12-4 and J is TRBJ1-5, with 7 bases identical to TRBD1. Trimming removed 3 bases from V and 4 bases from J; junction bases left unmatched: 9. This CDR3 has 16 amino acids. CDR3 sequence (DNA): TGTGCCAGCAGTTTTGGGTACAGGGGAGGTAATCAGCCCCAGCATTTT. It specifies CASSFGYRGGNQPQHF.

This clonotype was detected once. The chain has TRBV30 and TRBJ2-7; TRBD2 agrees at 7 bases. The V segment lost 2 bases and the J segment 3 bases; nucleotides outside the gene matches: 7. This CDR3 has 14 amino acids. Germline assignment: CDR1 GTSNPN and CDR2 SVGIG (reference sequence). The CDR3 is CAWSTGLVNYEQYF. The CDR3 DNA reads TGTGCCTGGAGTACTGGACTAGTGAACTACGAGCAGTACTTC.

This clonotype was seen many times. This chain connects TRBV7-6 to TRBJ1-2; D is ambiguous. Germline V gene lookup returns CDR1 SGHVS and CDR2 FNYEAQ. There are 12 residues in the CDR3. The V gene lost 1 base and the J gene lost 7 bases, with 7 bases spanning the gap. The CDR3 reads CASSLVGAGYTF. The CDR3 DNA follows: TGTGCCAGCAGCTTAGTTGGCGCTGGCTACACCTTC.